This T cell receptor beta chain was identified during a study of shared clonotypes between healthy human individuals. Study observations and caveats: Sorted-subset samples were not fully sequenced, rarefaction indicated. How much donors shared clonotypes was expected to be affected by sequencing depth. The study found 4.5% to 6% of naive CD4 clonotypes shared across four donors.

TCRdb's table, derived via immunoSEQ multiplex PCR, lists solely in-frame clones and lacks some. The table lists 640,000 or so clones, 72% of them singletons. The donor population consisted of healthy HIV-negative adults with no recent acute infections or vaccinations. Comments on this clone: Its antigen is not known.

V gave up 5 bases and J gave up 0 bases; unmatched junction bases: 8. Germline loops: CDR1 MDHEN, CDR2 SYDVKM. This CDR3 region has 18 residues. The sample taken for sequencing was memory CD4+ T cells sorted from blood. Described subset: CD45RA-negative fraction. The rearrangement links TRBV28 to TRBJ2-1; 12 bases are a match to TRBD2. This sequence was found in a woman in her twenties or thirties in good health. The CDR3 region is CASSQTSGGRGSYNEQFF. The CDR3 region has the DNA TGTGCCAGCAGTCAGACTAGCGGGGGACGCGGCTCCTACAATGAGCAGTTCTTC.